The T cell receptor (beta chain) under discussion was sequenced for a study of T cell responses to AZD1222 COVID-19 vaccine. Regarding the study as a whole: Donors skewed white British and female; clonal diversity was possibly underestimated. Vaccine-associated CD4 TCRs ranged over spike, dominating at 160-218 and 743-854. Among AZD1222 vaccinees, only five or six were seropositive at baseline.

Only in-frame clones appear in the TCRdb table, and some are missing; sequencing was by immunoSEQ multiplex PCR. The table shows some 91,000 clones, with about 92% occurring only once. As for this clone: The antigen is undetermined.

V gave up 1 base and J gave up 2 bases; unmatched junction bases: 8. Germline V gene data show CDR1 as LGHNA and CDR2 as YSLEER. CDR3 length equals 17 residues. The rearrangement joins TRBV4-3 to TRBJ2-7, with 10 bases aligning to TRBD2. This receptor was obtained from an adult in good health. The source was peripheral blood, collected on day 0 of AZD1222 vaccination. CDR3 sequence: CASSQGLASGSTYEQYF. CDR3 in DNA: TGCGCCAGCAGCCAAGGGTTGGCTAGCGGGAGTACCTACGAGCAGTACTTC.